This T cell receptor (beta chain) was retrieved from a study of CD8+ T cells in alopecia areata. This CDR3 contains 12 residues. The table lists this clone with a few counts. As the sequencing template, cDNA was produced by extracting RNA and reverse transcribing it. The method was immunoSEQ multiplex PCR; TCRdb's version includes in-frame clones alone and lacks a portion of them. There are 100,000 to 150,000 clones in the sample; about 46% occur only once, and over 9.5% lies in the top ten. The genes are TRBV21-1 and TRBJ2-7. TRBV21-1 is a listed pseudogene. The sample consisted of NKG2D-low CD8+ T cells sorted from blood. The source is a human donor with alopecia areata. In nucleotides, the CDR3 is TGTGCCAGTAGGGGACCCGGGTACGAGCAGTACTTC. It translates to CASRGPGYEQYF.